The 26 T cell receptor beta chains given below trace back to one sample, sequenced in a study of T cell clones after liver transplantation. Sequencing was performed with immunoSEQ multiplex PCR; in TCRdb, only in-frame clones are kept and a portion is missing. The sample records about 5,800 clones, approximately 30% being singletons. Their specific antigens are unknown. Proliferating CFSE-low MLR cells were sequenced to define alloreactive TCRbeta sequences. What was sequenced was CD4+ T cells from cultured PBMCs. These receptor sequences come from a human patient who received a liver transplant. A share of the T cells may be of graft donor origin.

The chain has TRBV6-5 and TRBJ1-6; 7 bases match TRBD1. The trim removed 3 bases at V and 5 bases at J, leaving 4 bases unmatched. This CDR3 is built from 15 residues. The germline V gene encodes CDR1 MNHEY and CDR2 SVGAGI. CDR3 DNA sequence: TGTGCCAGCAGTTATCAGGGGGGGGATAATTCACCCCTCCACTTT. Its protein is CASSYQGGDNSPLHF.

The V gene is TRBV4-1, the J gene TRBJ2-3; perhaps TRBD1 as D (5 bases). V shed 0 bases and J shed 0 bases, with 10 bases lying between them. Germline V CDR1 and CDR2: MGHRA, YSYEKL. CDR3 length: 16 amino acids. The CDR3 loop reads CASSQDHPGSTDTQYF. CDR3 coding DNA: TGCGCCAGCAGCCAAGATCATCCAGGGAGCACAGATACGCAGTATTTT.

The chain is built from TRBV28 and TRBJ1-6; D unclear. V was clipped by 3 bases and J by 7 bases, with 10 bases between them. The germline gives CDR1 MDHEN, CDR2 SYDVKM. This CDR3 has 14 residues. The chain's CDR3 is CASSFPDGNSPLHF. The CDR3, as DNA: TGTGCCAGCAGTTTCCCGGACGGAAATTCACCCCTCCACTTT.

The chain couples TRBV6-5 to TRBJ2-2, with D perhaps TRBD2 (6 bases). This CDR3 has 14 residues. Germline V CDR1 and CDR2: MNHEY, SVGAGI. The germline V and J ends were trimmed by 8 bases and 4 bases, with 14 bases remaining between them. CDR3 in DNA: TGTGCCAGCTGGGGGGTGGGGCGCACCGGGGAGCTGTTTTTT. Its translation: CASWGVGRTGELFF.

By sample fraction, this clone is medium-sized. The genes are TRBV28 and TRBJ1-6; tentatively, D is TRBD1 (6 bases). Trimming removed 6 bases from V and 17 bases from J, with 17 bases in between. The CDR3 runs 12 residues. Germline V gene data show CDR1 as MDHEN and CDR2 as SYDVKM. CDR3: CASSQTGHRVHF. The CDR3 nucleotides are TGTGCCAGCAGCCAGACAGGACACCGGGTCCACTTT.

The V gene is TRBV19, the J gene TRBJ2-6; tentative D call: TRBD1 (6 bases). Germline V gene lookup returns CDR1 LNHDA and CDR2 SQIVND (reference sequence). The CDR3 is 16 amino acids. V lost 7 bases to trimming and J lost 5 bases, with 18 bases between them. The CDR3 here is CASTQVTGSWANVLTF. The DNA of the CDR3 is TGTGCCAGTACACAGGTAACAGGGTCTTGGGCCAACGTCCTGACTTTC. The variable domain in full, completed from reference TRBV19 and TRBJ2-6, reads DGGITQSPKYLFRKEGQNVTLSCEQNLNHDAMYWYRQDPGQGLRLIYYSQIVNDFQKGDIAEGYSVSREKKESFPLTVTSAQKNPTAFYLCASTQVTGSWANVLTFGAGSRLTVL.

This clone was recorded a few times. CDR3 residues: CASSHYRVDYGYTF. The CDR3 region has the DNA TGTGCCAGCAGCCATTACAGGGTTGACTATGGCTACACCTTC. This chain joins TRBV5-8 and TRBJ1-2; a possible D gene is TRBD1 (6 bases). Between the trimmed V and J ends, which lost 4 bases and 3 bases, there was a span of 13 bases. This CDR3 comprises 14 residues. CDR1 is SGHTS, CDR2 YDEGEE, per germline.

This clone counts as medium-sized. The V and J genes are TRBV7-9 and TRBJ2-5, with D possibly TRBD1 on 5 matching bases. Germline V CDR1 and CDR2: SEHNR, FQNEAQ (reference sequence). This CDR3 region has 12 residues. V was cut by 1 base and J by 11 bases, with 11 bases left in between. The CDR3 loop is CASSLDYRRQYF. CDR3 nucleotides: TGTGCCAGCAGCTTAGATTACAGGAGACAGTACTTC.

By its share, this clone is medium-sized (0.01 to 0.1%). This rearrangement joins TRBV2 to TRBJ2-1; no reliable D call. The germline V gene has CDR1 SNHLY and CDR2 FYNNEI. The CDR3 consists of 12 residues. V gave up 4 bases and J gave up 7 bases, with 8 bases separating them. In DNA form, the CDR3 reads TGTGCCAGCAGTGTGCATCCGAATGAGCAGTTCTTC. Its protein is CASSVHPNEQFF.

V is TRBV11-2 and J is TRBJ1-3, with 7 bases fitting TRBD1. This CDR3 is built from 19 residues. V shed 4 bases, J shed 0 bases, and the junction held 15 bases outside the gene matches. Germline V gives CDR1 SGHAT, CDR2 FQNNGV. CDR3 nucleotides: TGTGCCAGCAGCTCCCCTAATTCGACAGGGATACTCTCTGGAAACACCATATATTTT. Translating gives CASSSPNSTGILSGNTIYF.

This chain links TRBV5-1 with TRBJ2-7, with D unclear. Trimming shortened V by 4 bases and J by 7 bases, and 18 bases separated the two germline ends. Germline V lookup: CDR1 SGHRS, CDR2 YFSETQ. This CDR3 is 14 amino acids long. For the CDR3, the DNA is TGCGCCAGCAGCCCCGGTTTCTCATTGGGGGAGCAGTACTTC. Translating gives CASSPGFSLGEQYF.

The genes are TRBV7-9 and TRBJ1-1; TRBD1 is a possible D gene (6 bases). The length of the CDR3 is 14 residues. Germline V gives CDR1 SEHNR, CDR2 FQNEAQ (reference sequence). The ends were cut back, 4 bases at V and 6 bases at J, with 15 bases in the middle. CDR3 in amino acids: CASSYRAGGAEAFF. The CDR3 DNA is TGTGCCAGCAGCTACAGGGCTGGGGGCGCTGAAGCTTTCTTT.

Only a few counts were recorded for this clone. This chain links TRBV28 with TRBJ2-5; either TRBD1 or TRBD2 may supply D (6 bases each). Germline assignment: CDR1 MDHEN and CDR2 SYDVKM. The CDR3 contains 12 residues. Trimming stripped 7 bases from V and 4 bases from J, with 10 bases between. CDR3 region: CASKEGGETQYF. CDR3 DNA: TGTGCCAGCAAGGAGGGGGGAGAGACCCAGTACTTC.

This clone rates as medium-sized. J is TRBJ1-5 and V is TRBV4-2, with TRBD1 identical over 8 bases. Germline trimming cut 0 bases from V and 7 bases from J; bases unmatched to any gene: 5. Germline CDR1 is LGHNA and CDR2 is YNFKEQ. The CDR3 contains 15 residues. CDR3 sequence: CASSQDRTGKQPQHF. The CDR3 nucleotides are TGTGCCAGCAGCCAAGATAGGACAGGGAAGCAGCCCCAGCATTTT.

This sequence joins TRBV20-1 and TRBJ2-7; D may be TRBD1 (5 bases). CDR3 length: 11 residues. With 2 bases removed from V and 4 bases from J, the gap between germline ends came to 6 bases. CDR1 and CDR2 (germline): DFQATT, SNEGSKA (reference sequence). The chain's CDR3 is CSARQGYEQYF. DNA for the CDR3: TGCAGTGCTAGACAGGGTTACGAGCAGTACTTC.

The chain has TRBV28 and TRBJ1-5; 8 bases match TRBD1. The CDR3 contains 14 residues. The germline gives CDR1 MDHEN, CDR2 SYDVKM. V gave up 5 bases and J gave up 7 bases; unmatched junction bases: 7. As DNA, the CDR3 is TGTGCCAGCAGTCTTGGACAGGGAAGACAGCCCCAGCATTTT. Translating it yields CASSLGQGRQPQHF.

This clone qualifies as medium-sized (0.01 to 0.1%). The gene calls are TRBV7-2 and TRBJ2-5, with D perhaps assigned TRBD1 or TRBD2 (5 bases each). Deletions cut 5 bases from V and 5 bases from J, with 18 bases between. The CDR3 totals 15 residues. The germline V gene has CDR1 SGHTA and CDR2 FQGNSA. CDR3 bases: TGTGCCAGCAGCCACGGGACCCCAGGTCTTGAGACCCAGTACTTC. This encodes CASSHGTPGLETQYF.

This clone was seen a few times. The rearrangement links TRBV5-1 to TRBJ2-7; tentatively, D is TRBD2 (5 bases). The CDR3 spans 14 residues. V was trimmed by 0 bases and J by 2 bases, leaving 9 bases between them. The germline gives CDR1 SGHRS, CDR2 YFSETQ. The CDR3, as DNA: TGCGCCAGCAGCTTGGCTACGGGAACCTACGAGCAGTACTTC. Protein: CASSLATGTYEQYF.

The CDR3 DNA follows: TGTGCCAGCAGCCGAGGGGCGGGAGGGCCCGGAGATACGCAGTATTTT. Translation gives CASSRGAGGPGDTQYF. The chain has TRBV11-2 and TRBJ2-3, with 9 nucleotides matching TRBD2. Trimming removed 5 bases from V and 5 bases from J; junction bases left unmatched: 11. CDR1 and CDR2 (germline): SGHAT, FQNNGV. The length of the CDR3 is 16 residues.

A few counts support this clone. V is TRBV5-1 and J is TRBJ2-3; 14 bases map to TRBD2. The CDR3 runs to 16 residues. Trimming at V came to 2 bases and at J to 3 bases, leaving 2 bases not matched to a gene. The germline V gene has CDR1 SGHRS and CDR2 YFSETQ. The CDR3 spells CASSLGTSGRTDTQYF. The CDR3 DNA reads TGCGCCAGCAGCTTAGGGACTAGCGGGAGAACAGATACGCAGTATTTT.

This clone has only a few counts. The CDR3 bases are TGTGCCAGCTCACCACCGGCAGCGTCTGGAAACACCATATATTTT. Amino acids: CASSPPAASGNTIYF. The chain employs TRBV18 and TRBJ1-3; no clear D gene. The V gene's germline CDR1 is KGHSH and CDR2 LQKENI. Deletions cut 0 bases from V and 1 base from J, with 7 bases between. This CDR3 region has 15 residues.

V gene TRBV7-3 combines with J gene TRBJ1-1; D gene uncertain. Germline V gene data show CDR1 as SGHTA and CDR2 as FQGTGA. There are 14 residues in the CDR3. Trimming pared 6 bases from V and 8 bases from J, leaving 19 bases between. The CDR3 region has the DNA TGTGCCAGCAGTTCTGCATCCTCTTGGACCGAAGCTTTCTTT. Its protein product is CASSSASSWTEAFF.

The chain joins TRBV9 to TRBJ2-3; no definite D call. The CDR3 covers 13 residues. Germline CDR1 reads SGDLS; CDR2 reads YYNGEE. V was pared by 2 bases and J by 2 bases, with 6 bases between. The CDR3 DNA is TGTGCCAGCAGCGTCCGGTTCACAGATACGCAGTATTTT. Translating gives CASSVRFTDTQYF.

V gene TRBV7-2 combines with J gene TRBJ2-3; no firm D call. V gave up 5 bases and J gave up 0 bases, with 21 bases separating them. The germline gives CDR1 SGHTA, CDR2 FQGNSA. CDR3 length equals 18 residues. The CDR3 loop reads CASSPLSIGLASTDTQYF. In nucleotides, the CDR3 is TGTGCCAGCAGCCCCCTTTCCATCGGGTTGGCTAGCACAGATACGCAGTATTTT.

The rearrangement links TRBV4-2 to TRBJ2-7; D remains ambiguous. V was trimmed by 0 bases and J by 3 bases, leaving 9 bases between them. CDR3 length: 14 amino acids. Germline V CDR1 and CDR2: LGHNA, YNFKEQ. CDR3 residues: CASSQDLAFYEQYF. CDR3 nucleotide sequence: TGTGCCAGCAGCCAAGATCTGGCCTTCTACGAGCAGTACTTC.

This clone was detected only a few times. The chain combines TRBV28 with TRBJ2-1, with TRBD2 identical over 9 bases. V was clipped by 8 bases and J by 6 bases; unmatched bases: 14. This CDR3 has 16 residues. CDR1 MDHEN and CDR2 SYDVKM come from the germline V gene. The DNA for the CDR3 is TGTGCCAGCGAGCCTTCCGGGGCGGGGGGGGCCAATGAGCAGTTCTTC. Its translation is CASEPSGAGGANEQFF.